The 12 T cell receptor beta chains below all came from one sample that was sequenced in a study of T cell repertoires in cytomegalovirus infection. Using its own MiXCR run on the reads, TCRdb lists one record per CDR3 protein. The sample consists of 200,000 or so distinct CDR3 sequences, roughly a fifth of them appearing once. Sequencing was performed on PBMCs. The receptors stem from a human donor in good health (CMV status not recorded). Some clones in this sample may be carry-over from other donors' samples.

This clonotype has at least ten counts. This chain connects TRBV7-2 to TRBJ1-4; possibly TRBD1 for D (6 bases). The V gene lost 5 bases and the J gene lost 3 bases, with 19 bases spanning the gap. CDR1 is SGHTA, CDR2 FQGNSA, per germline. The CDR3 consists of 17 residues. DNA for the CDR3: TGTGCCAGCAGCCTAAAGTGGGGGGCGGAGGCTAATGAAAAACTGTTTTTT. Translated, it gives CASSLKWGAEANEKLFF.

The V call is TRBV7-9, the J call TRBJ2-1; 15 bases map to TRBD2. This CDR3 region has 16 residues. J lost 2 bases, V lost 6 bases, and 2 bases had no gene match. Germline V gene sequence: CDR1 SEHNR, CDR2 FQNEAQ (reference sequence). The CDR3, as DNA: TGTGCCAGCAGAGGACTAGCGGGAGGGCCCTACAATGAGCAGTTCTTC. This encodes CASRGLAGGPYNEQFF.

The table lists this clonotype with a few counts. The J gene is TRBJ2-7, the V gene TRBV20-1; D is ambiguous. The CDR3 sequence is 15 residues long. With 0 bases removed from V and 3 bases from J, the gap between germline ends came to 15 bases. In germline, CDR1 is DFQATT, CDR2 SNEGSKA (reference sequence). As DNA, the CDR3 is TGCAGTGCTAGAGAAGGTGCGGCCTATGGCTACGAGCAGTACTTC. Translating gives CSAREGAAYGYEQYF.

The chain employs TRBV19 and TRBJ1-2, with D maybe TRBD1 (6 bases). The CDR3 extends over 13 amino acids. Germline V gene lookup returns CDR1 LNHDA and CDR2 SQIVND (reference sequence). The V gene lost 3 bases and the J gene lost 4 bases, with 9 bases spanning the gap. The CDR3 reads CASSMAGAYGYTF. DNA of the CDR3: TGTGCCAGTAGTATGGCAGGGGCCTATGGCTACACCTTC.

This clonotype was counted a few times. This chain links TRBV19 with TRBJ2-1; 7 bases map to TRBD1. The CDR3 is 14 residues long. Trimming took 3 bases from V and 8 from J; bases not matched to a gene: 7. In germline, CDR1 is LNHDA, CDR2 SQIVND (reference sequence). The CDR3 nucleotides read TGTGCCAGTAGTATTGCGACAGGGATCGATGAGCAGTTCTTC. This translates into CASSIATGIDEQFF.

There are a few counts of this clonotype. V and J are TRBV6-1 and TRBJ2-7, with a weak D call TRBD1 (6 bases). Trimming pared 10 bases from V and 3 bases from J, leaving 19 bases between. This CDR3 is built from 14 residues. Germline V lookup: CDR1 MNHNS, CDR2 SASEGT. As DNA, the CDR3 is TGTGCCACCGAAACAGGGTGGGGGAGCTACGAGCAGTACTTC. It translates to CATETGWGSYEQYF.

This clonotype appeared many times. J is TRBJ1-2 and V is TRBV7-8; 7 nucleotides align to TRBD1. This CDR3 has 13 residues. Unmatched junction bases numbered 2, after V lost 5 bases and J lost 2 bases. Germline V gene data show CDR1 as SGHVS and CDR2 as FQNEAQ. In DNA form, the CDR3 reads TGTGCCAGCAGCCTCAGGGGGAACTATGGCTACACCTTC. This encodes CASSLRGNYGYTF.

This clonotype was detected only a few times. The rearrangement joins TRBV5-1 to TRBJ1-1, with TRBD1 as a possible D gene (5 bases). Trimming pared 0 bases from V and 0 bases from J, leaving 18 bases between. In germline, CDR1 is SGHRS, CDR2 YFSETQ. The CDR3 covers 18 residues. CDR3 region: CASSLDPPGAGVNTEAFF. CDR3 DNA sequence: TGCGCCAGCAGCTTGGACCCCCCTGGGGCAGGAGTGAACACTGAAGCTTTCTTT.

This clonotype was picked up one time. The chain employs TRBV6-1 and TRBJ2-3, with D uncertain. The V end lost 0 bases, the J end lost 6 bases, and 7 bases lay between the germline ends. The CDR3 consists of 13 residues. The germline V gene has CDR1 MNHNS and CDR2 SASEGT. The CDR3 reads CASSEAAGDTQYF. The CDR3 DNA follows: TGTGCCAGCAGTGAAGCGGCCGGGGATACGCAGTATTTT.

Many counts were recorded for this clonotype. The chain employs TRBV7-3 and TRBJ2-3; TRBD1 aligns across 9 bases. CDR3 length: 15 residues. Germline-derived CDR1 and CDR2 are SGHTA and FQGTGA. V shed 3 bases, J shed 3 bases, and the junction held 4 bases outside the gene matches. For the CDR3, the DNA is TGTGCCAGCAGCTTGCCGGGACAGGGAACAGATACGCAGTATTTT. Translated: CASSLPGQGTDTQYF.

This clonotype was observed at least ten times. The chain combines TRBV7-3 with TRBJ2-2; maybe TRBD1 (6 bases). Looked up from germline, CDR1 is SGHTA and CDR2 is FQGTGA. CDR3 length equals 17 residues. Trimming took 0 bases from V and 0 from J, leaving 11 bases between them. The CDR3 reads CASSLTGDTANTGELFF. In DNA, the CDR3 is TGTGCCAGCAGCTTAACAGGGGACACGGCGAACACCGGGGAGCTGTTTTTT.

This clonotype was found a few times. The genes are TRBV7-8 and TRBJ1-2, with D possibly being TRBD1 (5 bases). The germline V and J ends were trimmed by 1 base and 8 bases, with 14 bases remaining between them. The CDR3 covers 14 residues. The germline V gene encodes CDR1 SGHVS and CDR2 FQNEAQ. The CDR3 reads CASSLDKGLRGYTF. The CDR3 region has the DNA TGTGCCAGCAGCTTAGATAAGGGGCTACGGGGCTACACCTTC.